The text below deals with one T cell receptor (beta chain). Its antigen is not identified. The data were taken from a study of human CD8 memory T cell subsets. TSTEM referred to stem-like memory CD8+ T cells, which were CCR7+ PD-1- TIGIT-. Overall study results and limits: Going by Chao1 estimates, stem-like memory T cells seemed to be more diverse than precursor exhausted T cells.

CDR3 size: 14 residues. The germline CDR1 and CDR2 sequences are SGHRS and YFSETQ. Sequencing libraries of TCR beta were made by UMI-labeled 5' RACE. One entry per CDR3 protein, without DNA, is what TCRdb gives after re-calling the 5' RACE reads. This repertoire includes roughly 16,000 distinct CDR3 sequences. The J gene is TRBJ2-7, the V gene TRBV5-1. This sequence was found in a human donor in good health. Sequenced input: CD8+ stem-like memory T cells (TSCM and TCM) sorted from PBMCs. Subset of the sample: stem-like memory CD8 T cells (TSTEM), CCR7+ PD-1- TIGIT-. The CDR3 here is CASSLYSGTYEQYF.